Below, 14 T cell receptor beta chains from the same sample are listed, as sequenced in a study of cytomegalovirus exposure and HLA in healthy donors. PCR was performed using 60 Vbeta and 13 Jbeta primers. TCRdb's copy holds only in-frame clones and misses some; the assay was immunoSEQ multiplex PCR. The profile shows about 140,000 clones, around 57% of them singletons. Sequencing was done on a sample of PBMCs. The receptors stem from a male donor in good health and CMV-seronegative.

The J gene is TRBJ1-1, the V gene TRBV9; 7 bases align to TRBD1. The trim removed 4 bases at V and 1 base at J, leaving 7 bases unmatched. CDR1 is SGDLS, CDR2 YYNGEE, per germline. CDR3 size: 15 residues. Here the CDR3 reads CASSYRGETNTEAFF. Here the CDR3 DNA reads TGTGCCAGCAGCTACAGGGGCGAAACGAACACTGAAGCTTTCTTT.

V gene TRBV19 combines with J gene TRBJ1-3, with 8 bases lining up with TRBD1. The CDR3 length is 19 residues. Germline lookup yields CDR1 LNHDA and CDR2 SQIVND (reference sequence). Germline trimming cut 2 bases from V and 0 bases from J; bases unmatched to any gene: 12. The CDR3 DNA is TGTGCCAGTAGTATATTCCCGACCGTGACAGGGGCCTCTGGAAACACCATATATTTT. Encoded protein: CASSIFPTVTGASGNTIYF.

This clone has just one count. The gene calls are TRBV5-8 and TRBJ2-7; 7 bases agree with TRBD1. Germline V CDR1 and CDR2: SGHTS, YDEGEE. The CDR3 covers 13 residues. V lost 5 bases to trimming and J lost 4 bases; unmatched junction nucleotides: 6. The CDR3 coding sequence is TGTGCCAGCAGAGTGACAGGGACGTACGAGCAGTACTTC. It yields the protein CASRVTGTYEQYF.

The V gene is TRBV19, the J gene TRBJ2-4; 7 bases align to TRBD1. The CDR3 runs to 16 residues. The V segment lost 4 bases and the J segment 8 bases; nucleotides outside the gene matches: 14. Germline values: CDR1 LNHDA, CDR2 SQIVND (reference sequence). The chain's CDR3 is CASSTPPTGPHDIQYF. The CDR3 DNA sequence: TGTGCCAGTAGTACCCCCCCGACAGGGCCTCATGACATTCAGTACTTC.

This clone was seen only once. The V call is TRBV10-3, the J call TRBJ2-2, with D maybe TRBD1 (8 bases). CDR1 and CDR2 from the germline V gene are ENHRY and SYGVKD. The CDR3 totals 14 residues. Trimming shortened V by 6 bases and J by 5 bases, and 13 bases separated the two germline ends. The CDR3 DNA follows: TGTGCCATCAGCGGACAGGGAGGGACCGGGGAGCTGTTTTTT. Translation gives CAISGQGGTGELFF.

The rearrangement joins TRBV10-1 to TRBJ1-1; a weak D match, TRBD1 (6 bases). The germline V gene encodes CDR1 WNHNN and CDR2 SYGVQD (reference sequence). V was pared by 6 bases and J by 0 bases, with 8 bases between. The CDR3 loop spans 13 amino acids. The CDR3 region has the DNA TGCGCCAGCAGCCGGACAGTGAACACTGAAGCTTTCTTT. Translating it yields CASSRTVNTEAFF.

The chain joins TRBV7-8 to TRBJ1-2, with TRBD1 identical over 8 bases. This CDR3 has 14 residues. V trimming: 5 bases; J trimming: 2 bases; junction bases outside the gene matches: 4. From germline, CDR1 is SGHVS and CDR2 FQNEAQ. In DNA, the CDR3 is TGTGCCAGCAGCGTGGGACAGGAGAACTATGGCTACACCTTC. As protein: CASSVGQENYGYTF. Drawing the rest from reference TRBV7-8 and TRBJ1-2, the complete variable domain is GAGVSQSPRYKVAKRGQDVALRCDPISGHVSLFWYQQALGQGPEFLTYFQNEAQLDKSGLPSDRFFAERPEGSVSTLKIQRTQQEDSAVYLCASSVGQENYGYTFGSGTRLTVV.

CDR3 in DNA: TGTGCCAGCAGCAGCCGACAGGGATATGGGGGAAACACCATATATTTT. Translation gives CASSSRQGYGGNTIYF. The chain is built from TRBV5-5 and TRBJ1-3; 7 nucleotides align to TRBD1. The CDR3 is 16 residues long. CDR1 is SGHKS and CDR2 is YYEKEE in the germline V gene (reference sequence). The ends lost 4 bases at V and 4 bases at J; junction bases unmatched: 11.

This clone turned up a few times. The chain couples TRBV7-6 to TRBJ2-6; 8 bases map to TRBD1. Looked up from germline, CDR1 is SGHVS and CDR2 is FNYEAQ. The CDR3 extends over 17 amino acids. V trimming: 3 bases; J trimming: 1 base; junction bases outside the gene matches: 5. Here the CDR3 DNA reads TGTGCCAGCAGCTTGGAGGGACAGGCATCTGGGGCCAACGTCCTGACTTTC. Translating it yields CASSLEGQASGANVLTF.

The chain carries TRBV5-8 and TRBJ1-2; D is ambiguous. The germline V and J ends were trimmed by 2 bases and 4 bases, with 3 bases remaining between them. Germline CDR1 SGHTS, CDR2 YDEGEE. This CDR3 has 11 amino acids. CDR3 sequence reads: CASSFFYGYTF. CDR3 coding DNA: TGTGCCAGCAGCTTCTTCTATGGCTACACCTTC.

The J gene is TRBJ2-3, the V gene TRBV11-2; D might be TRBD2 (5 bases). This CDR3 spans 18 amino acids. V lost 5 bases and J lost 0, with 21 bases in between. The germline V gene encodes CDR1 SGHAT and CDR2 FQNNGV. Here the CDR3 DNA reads TGTGCCAGCAGCACCCCTCCTTGGGCGGGCCTTAGCACAGATACGCAGTATTTT. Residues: CASSTPPWAGLSTDTQYF.

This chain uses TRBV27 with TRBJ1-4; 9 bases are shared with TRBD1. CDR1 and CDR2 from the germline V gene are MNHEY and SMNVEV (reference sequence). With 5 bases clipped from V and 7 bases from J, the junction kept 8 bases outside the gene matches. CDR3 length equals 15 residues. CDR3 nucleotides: TGTGCCAGCAGTCCTACCGACAGGGGGAGTGAAAAACTGTTTTTT. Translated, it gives CASSPTDRGSEKLFF. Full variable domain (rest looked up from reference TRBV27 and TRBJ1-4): EAQVTQNPRYLITVTGKKLTVTCSQNMNHEYMSWYRQDPGLGLRQIYYSMNVEVTDKGDVPEGYKVSRKEKRNFPLILESPSPNQTSLYFCASSPTDRGSEKLFFGSGTQLSVL.

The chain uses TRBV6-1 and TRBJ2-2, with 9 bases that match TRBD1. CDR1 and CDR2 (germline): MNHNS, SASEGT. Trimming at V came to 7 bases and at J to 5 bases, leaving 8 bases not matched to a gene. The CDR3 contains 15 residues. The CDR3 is CASIWGTGITGELFF. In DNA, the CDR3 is TGTGCCAGCATCTGGGGGACAGGGATAACCGGGGAGCTGTTTTTT.

This chain's CDR3 is CASSQNGGQATGELFF. The CDR3 DNA follows: TGTGCCAGCAGCCAAAACGGGGGGCAGGCTACCGGGGAGCTGTTTTTT. The chain recombines TRBV4-2 with TRBJ2-2; maybe TRBD2 (7 bases). Germline loops: CDR1 LGHNA, CDR2 YNFKEQ. V lost 2 bases to trimming and J lost 5 bases, with 15 bases between them. This CDR3 has 16 residues.